Listed here is a single TCR beta chain. The antigen remains undetermined. The germline V gene encodes CDR1 SGHAT and CDR2 FQNNGV. J lost 2 bases, V lost 3 bases, and 6 bases had no gene match. There are 16 residues in the CDR3. TCRdb fed the reads into MiXCR, producing one record per CDR3 protein. The table records fewer than 550,000 distinct CDR3 sequences, more than 20% of them present only once. This specimen belongs to a study of T cell repertoires in cytomegalovirus infection. Study overall: Public TCR beta signatures were indicative of both CMV infection and a matching HLA type.

Study conclusions and caveats: The study identified carriers of CMV plus the relevant HLA from cumulative public TCR beta family frequency. It was HLA-C-restricted CMV-specific TCR beta clonotypes that dominated the response ex vivo.

Sample: PBMCs. The receptor comes from a human donor in good health (CMV status not recorded). Some clones in this sample may be carry-over from other donors' samples. The chain joins TRBV11-2 to TRBJ2-1; TRBD2 matches 8 bases. The CDR3 DNA reads TGTGCCAGCAGCTTCACTAGCGGAGGCCCCTACAATGAGCAGTTCTTC. Its translation is CASSFTSGGPYNEQFF. Using reference TRBV11-2 and TRBJ2-1 for the parts outside the CDR3, the full variable domain is EAGVAQSPRYKIIEKRQSVAFWCNPISGHATLYWYQQILGQGPKLLIQFQNNGVVDDSQLPKDRFSAERLKGVDSTLKIQPAKLEDSAVYLCASSFTSGGPYNEQFFGPGTRLTVL.